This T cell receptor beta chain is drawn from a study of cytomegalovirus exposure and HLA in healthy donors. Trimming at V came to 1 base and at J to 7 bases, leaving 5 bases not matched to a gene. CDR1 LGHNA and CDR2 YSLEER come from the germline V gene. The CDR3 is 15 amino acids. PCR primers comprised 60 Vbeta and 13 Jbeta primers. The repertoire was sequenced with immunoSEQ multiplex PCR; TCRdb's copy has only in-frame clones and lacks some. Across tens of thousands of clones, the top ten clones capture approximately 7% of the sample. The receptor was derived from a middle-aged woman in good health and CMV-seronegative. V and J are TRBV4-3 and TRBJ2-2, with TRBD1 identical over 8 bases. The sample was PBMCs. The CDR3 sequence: CASSQGDRFGGELFF. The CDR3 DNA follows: TGCGCCAGCAGCCAAGGGGACAGGTTCGGCGGGGAGCTGTTTTTT.